A single TCR beta chain is shown here with its context. The ends were cut back, 0 bases at V and 4 bases at J, with 16 bases in the middle. CDR1 and CDR2 from the germline V gene are KGHSH and LQKENI. The CDR3 extends over 16 amino acids. The data are from a study of control samples from healthy donors and cancer patients. Sequenced by immunoSEQ multiplex PCR; TCRdb stores in-frame clones only, minus some. This sample has around 68,000 clones, with under 85% found just once. The sequence derives from a man aged 55 to 70 in good health. Sequences were obtained from blood. The chain uses TRBV18 and TRBJ2-7; D might be TRBD2 (5 bases). CDR3 DNA sequence: TGTGCCAGCTCACCACCTCAAGCTGGGCGCGGGTACGAGCAGTACTTC. It encodes CASSPPQAGRGYEQYF.